This entry is about one T cell receptor beta chain. This CDR3 has 16 residues. J was trimmed by 2 bases and V by 3 bases; bases with no gene match: 8. CDR1 and CDR2 (germline): MNHEY, SMNVEV (reference sequence). This table comes from immunoSEQ multiplex PCR, and its TCRdb copy is limited to in-frame clones, with some not included. The table shows about 280,000 clones, with approximately 86% occurring only once. The sample belongs to a study of cytomegalovirus exposure and HLA in healthy donors. This TCR was sampled from a woman under 30 in good health and CMV-seronegative. Sequenced sample: PBMCs. The gene calls are TRBV27 and TRBJ2-7; 9 bases are a match to TRBD2. CDR3 coding DNA: TGTGCCAGCAGTTTGATGTCGACTAGCGGTACCTACGAGCAGTACTTC. This codes for CASSLMSTSGTYEQYF.